The 9 T cell receptor beta chains below come from one sample, sequenced in a study of CD8+ T cells in alopecia areata. Extraction of RNA preceded its reverse transcription into cDNA, which served as the sequencing template. Profiling relied on immunoSEQ multiplex PCR, and the TCRdb table lists in-frame clones only, not all of them. The data show more than 95,000 clones, with 55% to 65% seen just once and about 3% held by the top ten. Sequencing used CD4+ T cells sorted from blood. The receptors shown here come from a human donor in good health.

The V gene is TRBV5-4, the J gene TRBJ2-7; TRBD2 is a possible D gene (6 bases). This CDR3 has 14 residues. The V end lost 4 bases, the J end lost 5 bases, and 16 bases lay between the germline ends. CDR1 and CDR2 (germline): SGHNT, YYREEE (reference sequence). The CDR3 nucleotides are TGTGCCAGCAGCACGGTCGGGGGTGACAACGAGCAGTACTTC. Amino acids: CASSTVGGDNEQYF.

This clone has a handful of counts. The V and J genes are TRBV5-4 and TRBJ2-5; D is possibly TRBD1 or TRBD2 (6 bases each). CDR3 length: 15 amino acids. The germline V gene encodes CDR1 SGHNT and CDR2 YYREEE (reference sequence). Trimming removed 4 bases from V and 5 bases from J, with 18 bases in between. The CDR3 region has the DNA TGTGCCAGCAGCCCTAACCGGGGGCAGGGGGAGACCCAGTACTTC. This translates into CASSPNRGQGETQYF. Together with reference TRBV5-4 and TRBJ2-5, the CDR3 gives the full variable domain: ETGVTQSPTHLIKTRGQQVTLRCSSQSGHNTVSWYQQALGQGPQFIFQYYREEENGRGNFPPRFSGLQFPNYSSELNVNALELDDSALYLCASSPNRGQGETQYFGPGTRLLVL.

The J gene is TRBJ2-5, the V gene TRBV29-1, with D perhaps given as TRBD1 or TRBD2 (5 bases each). The V and J ends lost 7 bases and 5 bases respectively, with 11 bases between them. The CDR3 extends over 11 amino acids. From germline, CDR1 is SQVTM and CDR2 ANQGSEA. The CDR3 nucleotides are TGCAGCGGCCTGTGGGGGGAGACCCAGTACTTC. This sequence encodes CSGLWGETQYF.

The chain joins TRBV5-6 to TRBJ1-2; D is unclear. Germline CDR1 SGHDT, CDR2 YYEEEE. V lost 4 bases to trimming and J lost 3 bases, with 13 bases between them. CDR3 size: 14 residues. In DNA, the CDR3 is TGTGCCAGCAGCGTTCCCCCGACTGACTATGGCTACACCTTC. The encoded protein is CASSVPPTDYGYTF.

The chain employs TRBV6-1 and TRBJ2-5, with D tentatively TRBD2 (5 bases). Germline values: CDR1 MNHNS, CDR2 SASEGT. V was shortened by 6 bases and J by 1 base, with 12 bases between the two germline ends. CDR3 size: 14 residues. As DNA, the CDR3 is TGTGCCAGCAGCCCACCGGGGTCCCAAGAGACCCAGTACTTC. This translates into CASSPPGSQETQYF.

A few counts support this clone. The chain carries TRBV29-1 and TRBJ1-2; 7 bases align to TRBD1. CDR3 length: 14 residues. Trimming took 3 bases from V and 4 from J; bases not matched to a gene: 8. Germline-derived CDR1 and CDR2 are SQVTM and ANQGSEA. The CDR3 here is CSVDRMDRSYGYTF. The CDR3 coding sequence is TGCAGCGTTGATAGAATGGACAGGTCCTATGGCTACACCTTC.

For the CDR3, the DNA is TGTGCCAGCACCGAAATGGGGACAGGGTACAATGAGCAGTTCTTC. Protein product: CASTEMGTGYNEQFF. The gene calls are TRBV27 and TRBJ2-1; 9 bases are a match to TRBD1. This CDR3 has 15 amino acids. Germline loops: CDR1 MNHEY, CDR2 SMNVEV (reference sequence). Trimming took 7 bases from V and 4 from J; bases not matched to a gene: 8.

This clone was seen a few times. The gene calls are TRBV25-1 and TRBJ2-3; 9 bases are shared with TRBD2. V trimming: 3 bases; J trimming: 7 bases; junction bases outside the gene matches: 5. There are 14 residues in the CDR3. CDR1 MGHDK and CDR2 SYGVNS come from the germline V gene. CDR3 nucleotides: TGTGCCAGCAGTGAGGCGGGGGGGCCGTATACGCAGTATTTT. This codes for CASSEAGGPYTQYF.

CDR3 sequence (DNA): TGTGCCAGCAGGCCAAACTACAGGGGGCGAACTGAAGCTTTCTTT. The encoded protein is CASRPNYRGRTEAFF. The chain links TRBV28 to TRBJ1-1, with 9 positions matching TRBD1. Germline V lookup: CDR1 MDHEN, CDR2 SYDVKM. The length of the CDR3 is 15 residues. The V segment lost 6 bases and the J segment 5 bases; nucleotides outside the gene matches: 10.